Listed below are T cell receptor beta chains from one sample, sequenced in a study of cytomegalovirus exposure and HLA in healthy donors. The table came from immunoSEQ multiplex PCR; TCRdb's copy has only in-frame clones and leaves some out. The sample shows some 150,000 clones, 60% to 85% of them seen only once. Sequencing was done on a sample of PBMCs. The receptors originated from a male donor in good health and CMV-seronegative. Both conserved end residues are part of each CDR3. The order of the fields is D gene, V gene, J gene, clone size, CDR3 DNA, CDR3 protein. A D gene is named only where the DNA matches it firmly. Rows give clone size only sometimes, using once, few, many, or a class for an expanded clone.

d_call: TRBD1; v_call: TRBV7-9; j_call: TRBJ1-6; clone_size: .; cdr3_nt: TGTGCCAGCAGTCCCCTCTTGGGGACAGAAAATTCACCCCTCCACTTT; cdr3_aa: CASSPLLGTENSPLHF
d_call: TRBD1; v_call: TRBV6-5; j_call: TRBJ1-1; clone_size: .; cdr3_nt: TGTGCCAGCAGTTACACGACAGGGGCTCTAAATACTGAAGCTTTCTTT; cdr3_aa: CASSYTTGALNTEAFF
d_call: TRBD1; v_call: TRBV6-5; j_call: TRBJ2-7; clone_size: .; cdr3_nt: TGTGCCAGCAGCCAGGGGGTCTCGAACGAGCAGTACTTC; cdr3_aa: CASSQGVSNEQYF
d_call: .; v_call: TRBV19; j_call: TRBJ2-7; clone_size: .; cdr3_nt: TGTGCCAGTAGTATCCCCGGGTCCGGGTACGAGCAGTACTTC; cdr3_aa: CASSIPGSGYEQYF
d_call: TRBD1; v_call: TRBV15; j_call: TRBJ2-5; clone_size: once; cdr3_nt: TGTGCCACCAGCACAGACAGGGGCATACAAGAGACCCAGTACTTC; cdr3_aa: CATSTDRGIQETQYF
d_call: .; v_call: TRBV21-1; j_call: TRBJ1-4; clone_size: .; cdr3_nt: TGTGCCAGCAGCAAGGACGAAAACAGGGTGGAAGAAAAACTGTTTTTT; cdr3_aa: CASSKDENRVEEKLFF
d_call: TRBD2; v_call: TRBV7-9; j_call: TRBJ2-7; clone_size: .; cdr3_nt: TGTTCCAGCAGCTTAGGCGGGGGCGAGCAGTACTTC; cdr3_aa: CSSSLGGGEQYF
d_call: TRBD1; v_call: TRBV6-5; j_call: TRBJ1-2; clone_size: .; cdr3_nt: TGTGCCAGCAGCTCGGGACAGGGGATAGGCTACACCTTC; cdr3_aa: CASSSGQGIGYTF
d_call: TRBD1; v_call: TRBV5-4; j_call: TRBJ1-4; clone_size: .; cdr3_nt: TGTGCCAGCAGCCCGGACAGGCGACCTAATGAAAAACTGTTTTTT; cdr3_aa: CASSPDRRPNEKLFF
d_call: .; v_call: TRBV19; j_call: TRBJ2-7; clone_size: .; cdr3_nt: TGTGCCAGTAGTAGCGGGGAAGTGGGCTACGAGCAGTACTTC; cdr3_aa: CASSSGEVGYEQYF